Below are 11 T cell receptor beta chains sequenced from a single sample in a study of blood T cell repertoires in COVID-19. Profiled with immunoSEQ multiplex PCR; TCRdb holds only in-frame clones, not every one. The sample has nearly 40,000 clones, 80% seen once; the top ten hold about 40%. Sequencing input: peripheral blood. Receptor source: a man older than 75 with active or convalescent COVID-19.

The genes are TRBV18 and TRBJ2-7, with 7 bases that match TRBD1. The CDR3 totals 14 residues. V dropped 2 bases and J dropped 0; count of bases not matched to a gene: 1. CDR1 and CDR2 (germline): KGHSH, LQKENI. CDR3 residues: CASSPGQDSYEQYF. CDR3 DNA: TGTGCCAGCTCACCAGGACAGGACTCCTACGAGCAGTACTTC.

This chain joins TRBV5-1 and TRBJ2-1; no definite D call. Trimming took 4 bases from V and 0 from J, leaving 11 bases between them. This CDR3 contains 15 residues. Germline CDR1 SGHRS, CDR2 YFSETQ. The CDR3 spells CASSPVADSYNEQFF. The CDR3 bases are TGCGCCAGCAGCCCCGTGGCAGACTCCTACAATGAGCAGTTCTTC.

The chain has TRBV3-1 (or the pseudogene TRBV3-2) and TRBJ1-5, with 8 bases lining up with TRBD1. Germline assignment: CDR1 LGHDT and CDR2 YNNKEL (reference sequence). Trimming removed 4 bases from V and 11 bases from J; junction bases left unmatched: 10. The CDR3 totals 14 residues. The CDR3 region has the DNA TGTGCCAGCAGCCTATCGACAGGGGCTAGGACCCAGCATTTT. It codes for CASSLSTGARTQHF.

The chain recombines TRBV13 with TRBJ2-1, with 7 bases matching TRBD2. J gave up 3 bases and V 5 bases, and 19 bases lay outside the gene matches. Germline V gives CDR1 PRHDT, CDR2 FYEKMQ (reference sequence). The CDR3 has 19 amino acids. CDR3 DNA: TGTGCCAGCAGCGGTGGGCGCGGGGGAAGCCAGGACGACTACAATGAGCAGTTCTTC. It is translated as CASSGGRGGSQDDYNEQFF.

This rearrangement joins TRBV28 to TRBJ1-2, with TRBD1 matching over 7 bases. The CDR3 is 13 amino acids. V trimming: 10 bases; J trimming: 0 bases; junction bases outside the gene matches: 5. In germline, CDR1 is MDHEN, CDR2 SYDVKM. As DNA, the CDR3 is TGTGCCACGAGGGACAGAACTAACTATGGCTACACCTTC. It is translated as CATRDRTNYGYTF.

This clone was seen once. The genes are TRBV28 and TRBJ1-2; 7 bases are shared with TRBD1. The CDR3 totals 14 residues. The V gene's germline CDR1 is MDHEN and CDR2 SYDVKM. V was pared by 6 bases and J by 5 bases, with 9 bases of the junction left unmatched. The CDR3 sequence: CASSSSGTAYGYTF. In DNA form, the CDR3 reads TGTGCCAGCAGCTCCTCCGGGACAGCGTATGGCTACACCTTC.

This clone was recorded only once. This rearrangement joins TRBV5-1 to TRBJ2-1, with D possibly matching TRBD1 (5 bases). Trimming took off 0 bases at V and 6 bases at J, with 13 bases between the two ends. CDR3 length equals 15 residues. Germline V gene lookup returns CDR1 SGHRS and CDR2 YFSETQ. This chain's CDR3 is CASSLVPGRGNEQFF. The CDR3 nucleotides read TGCGCCAGCAGCTTGGTTCCAGGGCGAGGCAATGAGCAGTTCTTC.

The chain joins TRBV21-1 to TRBJ1-2; whether TRBD1, the table's D call, matches the DNA was not checked. TRBV21-1 is a known pseudogene. There are 14 residues in the CDR3. CDR3 bases: TGTGCCAGCAGCAAGGGAAAGGGGTTCTATGGCTACACCTTC. Translation gives CASSKGKGFYGYTF.

The V and J genes are TRBV2 and TRBJ2-1; D gene uncertain. CDR3 length: 14 residues. V was trimmed by 0 bases and J by 12 bases, leaving 15 bases between them. Germline assignment: CDR1 SNHLY and CDR2 FYNNEI. The CDR3 nucleotides read TGTGCCAGCAGTGAAGCGAGTTTTTCTCTTGCGCAGTTCTTC. This gives the protein CASSEASFSLAQFF.

The chain links TRBV4-1 to TRBJ1-4; the D is unclear. CDR1 is MGHRA, CDR2 YSYEKL, per germline. V gave up 5 bases and J gave up 0 bases, with 10 bases separating them. This CDR3 has 15 residues. CDR3 sequence reads: CASSVDFATNEKLFF. CDR3 bases: TGCGCCAGCAGCGTGGACTTCGCAACTAATGAAAAACTGTTTTTT.

The rearrangement links TRBV2 to TRBJ1-5; D perhaps matches TRBD1 (6 bases). Germline V gene data show CDR1 as SNHLY and CDR2 as FYNNEI. Trimming shortened V by 6 bases and J by 5 bases, and 20 bases separated the two germline ends. The CDR3 is 16 amino acids. The CDR3 here is CASRGRGGHLDQPQHF. The CDR3 DNA sequence: TGTGCCAGCAGGGGACGGGGGGGACACCTTGATCAGCCCCAGCATTTT.